Following are 19 T cell receptor beta chains from one sample sequenced in a study of shared clonotypes between healthy human individuals. Profiled with immunoSEQ multiplex PCR; TCRdb holds only in-frame clones, not every one. The table lists roughly 700,000 clones, 90% of them singletons, with more than 30% in the top ten. The specimen sequenced was memory CD8+ T cells from PBMCs. This sample's subset: CD45RO+ cells pooled with CCR7-negative TemRA cells. These receptors were obtained from a man aged 18 to 29 in good health. Some clones in this sample may be carry-over from other donors' samples.

A word on this clone: The identical CDR3 is also encoded by other nucleotide sequences in the sample. The chain recombines TRBV7-9 with TRBJ2-5; D unresolved. The germline V gene encodes CDR1 SEHNR and CDR2 FQNEAQ (reference sequence). The CDR3 has 11 amino acids. V was trimmed by 4 bases and J by 5 bases, leaving 5 bases between them. The CDR3 reads CASSSRETQYF. The CDR3 coding sequence is TGTGCCAGCAGCTCTAGGGAGACCCAGTACTTC. Together with reference TRBV7-9 and TRBJ2-5, the CDR3 gives the full variable domain: DTGVSQNPRHKITKRGQNVTFRCDPISEHNRLYWYRQTLGQGPEFLTYFQNEAQLEKSRLLSDRFSAERPKGSFSTLEIQRTEQGDSAMYLCASSSRETQYFGPGTRLLVL.

The chain recombines TRBV7-6 with TRBJ2-7, with D hard to call. There are 15 residues in the CDR3. The ends were cut back, 1 base at V and 1 base at J, with 11 bases in the middle. Germline-derived CDR1 and CDR2 are SGHVS and FNYEAQ. The CDR3 spells CASSLEGSRSYEQYF. CDR3 in DNA: TGTGCCAGCAGCTTAGAAGGTTCCAGATCCTACGAGCAGTACTTC. The variable domain in full, completed from reference TRBV7-6 and TRBJ2-7, reads GAGVSQSPRYKVTKRGQDVALRCDPISGHVSLYWYRQALGQGPEFLTYFNYEAQQDKSGLPNDRFSAERPEGSISTLTIQRTEQRDSAMYRCASSLEGSRSYEQYFGPGTRLTVT.

With respect to this clone: The sample carries other DNA sequences with the same CDR3. J is TRBJ2-7 and V is TRBV27; the match to TRBD1 covers 7 bases. The CDR3 covers 15 residues. Germline V lookup: CDR1 MNHEY, CDR2 SMNVEV (reference sequence). Losses at the gene ends were 6 bases for V and 0 bases for J; bases not matched to a gene: 8. CDR3 bases: TGTGCCAGCAGCCCCAGGGGGATTAGCTCCTACGAGCAGTACTTC. As protein: CASSPRGISSYEQYF.

This sequence joins TRBV6-5 and TRBJ2-7; D may be TRBD1 (5 bases). The CDR3 is 15 amino acids. V was clipped by 6 bases and J by 2 bases, with 17 bases between them. Germline-derived CDR1 and CDR2 are MNHEY and SVGAGI. CDR3 protein: CASRPRSGSPYEQYF. The DNA for the CDR3 is TGTGCCAGCAGACCCCGCTCAGGGTCACCCTACGAGCAGTACTTC.

This sequence joins TRBV27 and TRBJ2-7, with TRBD1 matching 10 bases. This CDR3 spans 16 amino acids. The germline V gene has CDR1 MNHEY and CDR2 SMNVEV (reference sequence). The ends lost 2 bases at V and 7 bases at J; junction bases unmatched: 11. The DNA of the CDR3 is TGTGCCAGCAGTTTAAGCACCGGGACAGGGGTGCGAGAGCAGTACTTC. Translated: CASSLSTGTGVREQYF.

This chain links TRBV9 with TRBJ1-5; a possible D gene is TRBD1 (5 bases). In germline, CDR1 is SGDLS, CDR2 YYNGEE. V dropped 3 bases and J dropped 3 bases, with 13 bases sitting between them. The CDR3 length is 15 residues. As DNA, the CDR3 is TGTGCCAGCAGCGAGAGGGGTTTACCCAATCAGCCCCAGCATTTT. Translation gives CASSERGLPNQPQHF.

The V gene is TRBV5-1, the J gene TRBJ1-1; D perhaps matches TRBD1 (6 bases). The CDR3 is made up of 15 amino acids. Germline V gene sequence: CDR1 SGHRS, CDR2 YFSETQ. V was shortened by 6 bases and J by 6 bases, with 21 bases between the two germline ends. CDR3 amino acids: CASKAKGRGTPEAFF. Written as DNA, the CDR3 is TGCGCCAGCAAAGCGAAGGGCAGGGGAACTCCTGAAGCTTTCTTT. Drawing the rest from reference TRBV5-1 and TRBJ1-1, the complete variable domain is KAGVTQTPRYLIKTRGQQVTLSCSPISGHRSVSWYQQTPGQGLQFLFEYFSETQRNKGNFPGRFSGRQFSNSRSEMNVSTLELGDSALYLCASKAKGRGTPEAFFGQGTRLTVV.

This clone occurred a few times. This chain links TRBV7-9 with TRBJ2-7; 11 bases match TRBD1. The germline V gene has CDR1 SEHNR and CDR2 FQNEAQ (reference sequence). The CDR3 length is 13 residues. Trimming cost V 11 bases and J 3 bases; bases outside gene matches: 6. CDR3 sequence (DNA): TGTGCCGGGGCTGGGACAGGGGGCTACGAGCAGTACTTC. Protein sequence: CAGAGTGGYEQYF.

The chain couples TRBV27 to TRBJ2-1, with TRBD1 identical over 10 bases. Germline V gives CDR1 MNHEY, CDR2 SMNVEV (reference sequence). The V and J ends lost 5 bases and 12 bases, in that order; junction bases with no gene match: 13. The CDR3 consists of 15 residues. The chain's CDR3 is CASSPQIRDRGGQFF. In DNA form, the CDR3 reads TGTGCCAGCAGTCCCCAGATAAGGGACAGGGGTGGGCAGTTCTTC.

V is TRBV6-1 and J is TRBJ2-1; 10 bases map to TRBD2. Germline V CDR1 and CDR2: MNHNS, SASEGT. With 1 base clipped from V and 8 bases from J, the junction kept 5 bases outside the gene matches. The CDR3 has 15 amino acids. In nucleotides, the CDR3 is TGTGCCAGCAGTGAAGGGCTAGCGGGAGAGTATGAGCAGTTCTTC. This codes for CASSEGLAGEYEQFF.

The chain recombines TRBV5-8 with TRBJ2-6; 7 nucleotides agree with TRBD1. Germline CDR1 reads SGHTS; CDR2 reads YDEGEE. There are 17 residues in the CDR3. With 4 bases clipped from V and 3 bases from J, the junction kept 10 bases outside the gene matches. DNA for the CDR3: TGTGCCAGCAGCCCCGCCGGGTGGACAGGTGGGGCCAACGTCCTGACTTTC. Its protein is CASSPAGWTGGANVLTF. The full variable domain, its missing parts supplied by reference TRBV5-8 and TRBJ2-6, is EAGVTQSPTHLIKTRGQQATLRCSPISGHTSVYWYQQALGLGLQFLLWYDEGEERNRGNFPPRFSGRQFPNYSSELNVNALELEDSALYLCASSPAGWTGGANVLTFGAGSRLTVL.

The J gene is TRBJ1-1, the V gene TRBV2; no firm D call. Germline CDR1 and CDR2: SNHLY and FYNNEI. V shed 9 bases and J shed 0 bases, with 20 bases lying between them. CDR3 size: 16 residues. The CDR3, as DNA: TGTGCCAGACCCGAGGACGGCCGTATGATGAACACTGAAGCTTTCTTT. It specifies CARPEDGRMMNTEAFF. The complete variable domain, with remaining parts taken from reference TRBV2 and TRBJ1-1, reads EPEVTQTPSHQVTQMGQEVILRCVPISNHLYFYWYRQILGQKVEFLVSFYNNEISEKSEIFDDQFSVERPDGSNFTLKIRSTKLEDSAMYFCARPEDGRMMNTEAFFGQGTRLTVV.

The J gene is TRBJ1-1, the V gene TRBV7-9, with 7 bases matching TRBD1. Trimming at V came to 7 bases and at J to 0 bases, leaving 8 bases not matched to a gene. CDR3 length: 15 residues. The V gene's germline CDR1 is SEHNR and CDR2 FQNEAQ (reference sequence). This CDR3 is CASMGGQFLNTEAFF. The CDR3 DNA sequence: TGTGCCAGCATGGGGGGACAGTTTTTGAACACTGAAGCTTTCTTT.

This sequence joins TRBV19 and TRBJ1-1; D remains ambiguous. Trimming pared 5 bases from V and 0 bases from J, leaving 16 bases between. Germline V lookup: CDR1 LNHDA, CDR2 SQIVND (reference sequence). The CDR3 is made up of 16 amino acids. This CDR3 is CASSPQRTRLNTEAFF. CDR3 nucleotides: TGTGCCAGTAGTCCCCAAAGGACCCGATTGAACACTGAAGCTTTCTTT.

The chain carries TRBV11-1 and TRBJ2-7; no clear D. The CDR3 sequence is 15 residues long. The V end was cut by 0 bases, the J end by 2 bases, with 11 bases between. Germline V gene data show CDR1 as SGHAT and CDR2 as FQDESV (reference sequence). CDR3 nucleotide sequence: TGTGCCAGCAGCTTAGCGGAGCACCTACCCTACGAGCAGTACTTC. Translating gives CASSLAEHLPYEQYF.

This chain connects TRBV20-1 to TRBJ2-7; D not certain. Germline V gives CDR1 DFQATT, CDR2 SNEGSKA (reference sequence). Trimming removed 7 bases from V and 7 bases from J, with 14 bases in between. The CDR3 extends over 11 amino acids. In nucleotides, the CDR3 is TGCAGTGGGAAAACAGATGGGGAGCAGTACTTC. Translated, it gives CSGKTDGEQYF.

The rearrangement joins TRBV28 to TRBJ2-7; the D gene is possibly TRBD1 (6 bases). V gave up 2 bases and J gave up 2 bases, with 10 bases separating them. The CDR3 sequence is 14 residues long. Germline values: CDR1 MDHEN, CDR2 SYDVKM. DNA of the CDR3: TGTGCCAGCAGTTTAACCAGGGGTGCCTACGAGCAGTACTTC. This codes for CASSLTRGAYEQYF.

V is TRBV21-1 and J is TRBJ2-7; the table's D call, TRBD2, has no DNA check behind it. TRBV21-1 is a known pseudogene. The CDR3 is 14 amino acids. CDR3 sequence reads: CASSKGVADYEQYF. CDR3 coding DNA: TGTGCCAGCAGCAAAGGAGTAGCGGACTACGAGCAGTACTTC.

The chain employs TRBV2 and TRBJ2-7; D possibly corresponds to TRBD2 (7 bases). Germline V gene data show CDR1 as SNHLY and CDR2 as FYNNEI. The ends were cut back, 4 bases at V and 3 bases at J, with 13 bases in the middle. The CDR3 extends over 14 amino acids. This CDR3 is CASSVVGGGYEQYF. As DNA, the CDR3 is TGTGCCAGCAGTGTGGTAGGGGGGGGCTACGAGCAGTACTTC.